One sample yielded the 24 T cell receptor beta chains listed below, sequenced in a study of cytomegalovirus exposure and HLA in healthy donors. Profiled with immunoSEQ multiplex PCR; TCRdb holds only in-frame clones, not every one. The sample records more than 250,000 clones, roughly 87% being singletons. The source material was PBMCs. These receptors were taken from a woman in her 30s in good health and CMV-seropositive.

The genes are TRBV5-1 and TRBJ1-1; D is unresolved. CDR3 length: 15 residues. V lost 0 bases and J 1 base, leaving 10 bases between the germline ends. Germline values: CDR1 SGHRS, CDR2 YFSETQ. The CDR3 protein is CASSLDGPPNTEAFF. The CDR3 DNA reads TGCGCCAGCAGCTTGGACGGGCCTCCGAACACTGAAGCTTTCTTT.

The chain employs TRBV6-5 and TRBJ1-3, with 7 bases aligning to TRBD1. The ends lost 5 bases at V and 0 bases at J; junction bases unmatched: 4. This CDR3 spans 15 amino acids. CDR1 and CDR2 from the germline V gene are MNHEY and SVGAGI. Here the CDR3 DNA reads TGTGCCAGCAGTACAGGGGAACTCTCTGGAAACACCATATATTTT. Translation gives CASSTGELSGNTIYF.

This chain links TRBV30 with TRBJ1-1; no definite D call. Germline V gene sequence: CDR1 GTSNPN, CDR2 SVGIG (reference sequence). V was pared by 4 bases and J by 0 bases, with 9 bases between. There are 13 residues in the CDR3. This chain's CDR3 is CAWMYGVNTEAFF. For the CDR3, the DNA is TGTGCCTGGATGTACGGAGTGAACACTGAAGCTTTCTTT.

CDR3 sequence (DNA): TGTGCCAGCAGCCTAACCATCTTAATCGGCCTAGTCCATGAGCAGTTCTTC. This codes for CASSLTILIGLVHEQFF. The V call is TRBV7-8, the J call TRBJ2-1; D unresolved. The germline gives CDR1 SGHVS, CDR2 FQNEAQ. Trimming removed 5 bases at V and 8 bases at J, with 25 bases between. The CDR3 totals 17 residues.

The V gene is TRBV7-2, the J gene TRBJ2-7; 7 bases line up with TRBD2. Germline assignment: CDR1 SGHTA and CDR2 FQGNSA. The CDR3 spans 13 residues. J gave up 7 bases and V 5 bases, and 8 bases lay outside the gene matches. The CDR3 spells CASSQRTSWEQYF. The DNA for the CDR3 is TGTGCCAGCAGCCAAAGGACTAGTTGGGAGCAGTACTTC.

This chain joins TRBV28 and TRBJ1-2; a possible D gene is TRBD1 (6 bases). The CDR3 spans 15 residues. Germline CDR1 is MDHEN and CDR2 is SYDVKM. The V and J ends lost 6 bases and 3 bases respectively, with 17 bases between them. The CDR3 region is CASSLRDIIYYGYTF. The CDR3 DNA reads TGTGCCAGCAGCCTCCGGGACATTATATACTATGGCTACACCTTC.

This clone appeared once. J is TRBJ1-1 and V is TRBV2; no clear D gene. Germline lookup yields CDR1 SNHLY and CDR2 FYNNEI. This CDR3 is 15 amino acids long. With 7 bases removed from V and 4 bases from J, the gap between germline ends came to 19 bases. The CDR3 sequence: CASIGYPSWSTEAFF. The CDR3 bases are TGTGCCAGCATCGGGTATCCCTCCTGGAGCACTGAAGCTTTCTTT.

The chain recombines TRBV30 with TRBJ2-7, with D perhaps assigned TRBD1 or TRBD2 (5 bases each). The CDR3 sequence is 13 residues long. Germline CDR1 is GTSNPN and CDR2 is SVGIG (reference sequence). With 4 bases removed from V and 6 bases from J, the gap between germline ends came to 16 bases. The DNA of the CDR3 is TGTGCCTGGACTACTCCTCCCGGGACCGAGCAGTACTTC. This codes for CAWTTPPGTEQYF.

The chain is built from TRBV4-1 and TRBJ2-3; D call uncertain. The CDR3 contains 12 residues. Germline CDR1 MGHRA, CDR2 YSYEKL. V dropped 3 bases and J dropped 6 bases, with 7 bases sitting between them. CDR3 DNA sequence: TGCGCCAGCAGCCAGGACGGGGATACGCAGTATTTT. This encodes CASSQDGDTQYF.

The rearrangement uses TRBV28 and TRBJ1-4, with unresolved D. The V gene's germline CDR1 is MDHEN and CDR2 SYDVKM. The CDR3 runs 11 residues. V shed 3 bases and J shed 8 bases, with 4 bases lying between them. For the CDR3, the DNA is TGTGCCAGCAGTTTCCTCGAAAAACTGTTTTTT. Residues: CASSFLEKLFF. The full variable domain, with the rest looked up from reference TRBV28 and TRBJ1-4, is DVKVTQSSRYLVKRTGEKVFLECVQDMDHENMFWYRQDPGLGLRLIYFSYDVKMKEKGDIPEGYSVSREKKERFSLILESASTNQTSMYLCASSFLEKLFFGSGTQLSVL.

The J gene is TRBJ2-7, the V gene TRBV4-1, with D perhaps TRBD1 or TRBD2 (5 bases each). Per the germline V gene, CDR1 is MGHRA and CDR2 is YSYEKL. The CDR3 is 18 amino acids. With 1 base removed from V and 3 bases from J, the gap between germline ends came to 22 bases. The CDR3 is CASSQVGLGAAKSYEQYF. In nucleotides, the CDR3 is TGCGCCAGCAGCCAAGTGGGGCTAGGAGCGGCGAAAAGCTACGAGCAGTACTTC.

The chain recombines TRBV5-1 with TRBJ2-5; TRBD1 agrees at 7 bases. Per the germline V gene, CDR1 is SGHRS and CDR2 is YFSETQ. V lost 3 bases to trimming and J lost 1 base; unmatched junction nucleotides: 3. The CDR3 runs to 14 residues. The DNA for the CDR3 is TGCGCCAGCAGCTACTGGGACAGCCAAGAGACCCAGTACTTC. Translating gives CASSYWDSQETQYF.

V gene TRBV28 combines with J gene TRBJ1-1; D possibly corresponds to TRBD1 (5 bases). CDR3 length equals 12 residues. Germline values: CDR1 MDHEN, CDR2 SYDVKM. V was cut by 3 bases and J by 11 bases, with 13 bases left in between. The CDR3 sequence: CASSFRQIGAFF. The CDR3 DNA sequence: TGTGCCAGCAGTTTTCGACAGATTGGGGCTTTCTTT.

The V and J genes are TRBV19 and TRBJ1-2; D is possibly TRBD1 (6 bases). Germline V gene sequence: CDR1 LNHDA, CDR2 SQIVND (reference sequence). With 4 bases removed from V and 5 bases from J, the gap between germline ends came to 14 bases. The CDR3 is 14 amino acids. CDR3 DNA sequence: TGTGCCAGTAGTACAGGGTCGACAGGATATGGCTACACCTTC. It specifies CASSTGSTGYGYTF.

The chain joins TRBV5-6 to TRBJ1-5, with D perhaps TRBD1 (5 bases). This CDR3 spans 14 amino acids. Trimming removed 4 bases at V and 5 bases at J, with 13 bases between. The germline V gene encodes CDR1 SGHDT and CDR2 YYEEEE. The CDR3 region is CASSPRGMDQPQHF. The CDR3 DNA is TGTGCCAGCAGCCCTCGGGGGATGGATCAGCCCCAGCATTTT.

The chain links TRBV5-8 to TRBJ2-1; TRBD1 matches at 7 bases. The V segment lost 0 bases and the J segment 3 bases; nucleotides outside the gene matches: 3. In germline, CDR1 is SGHTS, CDR2 YDEGEE. This CDR3 is 15 amino acids long. The CDR3, as DNA: TGTGCCAGCAGCTTGGCCGGGACAGTCTACAATGAGCAGTTCTTC. It yields the protein CASSLAGTVYNEQFF. The full variable domain, in which reference TRBV5-8 and TRBJ2-1 provide the parts outside the CDR3, is EAGVTQSPTHLIKTRGQQATLRCSPISGHTSVYWYQQALGLGLQFLLWYDEGEERNRGNFPPRFSGRQFPNYSSELNVNALELEDSALYLCASSLAGTVYNEQFFGPGTRLTVL.

The J gene is TRBJ1-2, the V gene TRBV28; D remains ambiguous. The CDR3 spans 15 residues. With 0 bases removed from V and 3 bases from J, the gap between germline ends came to 11 bases. The V gene's germline CDR1 is MDHEN and CDR2 SYDVKM. CDR3 loop: CASSLWKTQDYGYTF. The CDR3 DNA follows: TGTGCCAGCAGTTTATGGAAAACTCAAGACTATGGCTACACCTTC.

This sequence joins TRBV7-2 and TRBJ2-7; 9 bases align to TRBD1. This CDR3 comprises 15 residues. V was pared by 3 bases and J by 2 bases, with 5 bases of the junction left unmatched. The germline V gene encodes CDR1 SGHTA and CDR2 FQGNSA. The CDR3 region has the DNA TGTGCCAGCAGCTTGGACAGGGGCTACACCTACGAGCAGTACTTC. Translating it yields CASSLDRGYTYEQYF.

The genes are TRBV9 and TRBJ2-5; TRBD2 might be the D (6 bases). The ends were cut back, 4 bases at V and 1 base at J, with 20 bases in the middle. In germline, CDR1 is SGDLS, CDR2 YYNGEE. The CDR3 extends over 17 amino acids. The CDR3 coding sequence is TGTGCCAGCAGCCCCCGCCCGGGGGTCCGAATCCAAGAGACCCAGTACTTC. Translated, it gives CASSPRPGVRIQETQYF. The full variable domain, completed using reference TRBV9 and TRBJ2-5, is DSGVTQTPKHLITATGQRVTLRCSPRSGDLSVYWYQQSLDQGLQFLIQYYNGEERAKGNILERFSAQQFPDLHSELNLSSLELGDSALYFCASSPRPGVRIQETQYFGPGTRLLVL.

CDR3 in DNA: TGCGCCAGCAGCTTGGGAGTGGGACAGAGCTCCCCAGACTATGGCTACACCTTC. Protein sequence: CASSLGVGQSSPDYGYTF. This chain connects TRBV5-1 to TRBJ1-2, with 7 bases identical to TRBD1. In germline, CDR1 is SGHRS, CDR2 YFSETQ. Unmatched junction bases numbered 14, after V lost 0 bases and J lost 3 bases. The CDR3 contains 18 residues.

This clone has only a few counts. One end of the junction varies from germline; a read error may be responsible. This chain connects TRBV6-1 to TRBJ1-1; D unresolved. The CDR3 consists of 14 residues. In germline, CDR1 is MNHNS, CDR2 SASEGT. CDR3 region: CASSEADTDTEAFF. The CDR3 DNA reads TGTGCCAGCAGCGAAGCAGATACGGACACTGAAGCTTTCTTT.

This chain connects TRBV5-4 to TRBJ1-3, with unresolved D. Germline assignment: CDR1 SGHNT and CDR2 YYREEE (reference sequence). The CDR3 totals 12 residues. Trimming stripped 0 bases from V and 4 bases from J, with 2 bases between. CDR3 residues: CASSLEGNTIYF. The CDR3 bases are TGTGCCAGCAGCTTGGAAGGAAACACCATATATTTT.

The chain is built from TRBV10-1 and TRBJ1-1; D possibly corresponds to TRBD1 (6 bases). V lost 10 bases and J 2 bases, leaving 17 bases between the germline ends. This CDR3 comprises 14 residues. Germline assignment: CDR1 WNHNN and CDR2 SYGVQD (reference sequence). CDR3 sequence: CATRSGAANTEAFF. The CDR3 coding sequence is TGCGCCACCAGGTCGGGGGCGGCCAACACTGAAGCTTTCTTT.

The CDR3 region is CASSPRWVSEQFF. The CDR3 DNA is TGTGCCAGCAGCCCCCGTTGGGTTTCTGAGCAGTTCTTC. The chain is built from TRBV7-6 and TRBJ2-1; no reliable D call. Trimming removed 5 bases at V and 9 bases at J, with 14 bases between. The CDR3 extends over 13 amino acids. Germline loops: CDR1 SGHVS, CDR2 FNYEAQ. Based on the CDR3 plus reference TRBV7-6 and TRBJ2-1, the full variable domain is GAGVSQSPRYKVTKRGQDVALRCDPISGHVSLYWYRQALGQGPEFLTYFNYEAQQDKSGLPNDRFSAERPEGSISTLTIQRTEQRDSAMYRCASSPRWVSEQFFGPGTRLTVL.